This is a list of T cell receptor beta chains from one sample in a study of blood T cell repertoires in COVID-19. The repertoire was sequenced with immunoSEQ multiplex PCR; TCRdb's copy has only in-frame clones and lacks some. The sample lists under 250,000 clones; approximately 91% were seen once. Sequencing was carried out using peripheral blood. The source of these receptors is a man aged 55 to 70 who had recovered from COVID-19. CDR3s include the opening cysteine and the closing phenylalanine or tryptophan. The D gene is left open where the match is weak. The size of a clone is reported for some rows only, either as once, few or many, or as a class for expanded clones.

>15|TRBV9|TRBD2|TRBJ2-1|-
TGTGCCAGCAGCGTGACTAGCGGCTTAGGGAATGAGCAGTTCTTC
CASSVTSGLGNEQFF
>16|TRBV3-1/TRBV3-2|-|TRBJ2-5|-
TGTGCCAGCAGCAAAAGCGAAGCCGGGACAAGGGAGACCCAGTACTTC
CASSKSEAGTRETQYF
>10|TRBV28|-|TRBJ1-4|-
TGTGCCGCACGGGGGGAAAAACTGTTTTTT
CAARGEKLFF
>15|TRBV6-5|TRBD2|TRBJ2-1|once
TGTGCCAGCAGTTACACAGAGCGGGAGGAAAGGGAGCAGTTCTTC
CASSYTEREEREQFF
>13|TRBV9|-|TRBJ2-7|-
TGTGCCAGCAGCGTATTTGGGGCGAGCGAGCAGTACTTC
CASSVFGASEQYF
>15|TRBV5-5|-|TRBJ1-4|-
TGTGCCAGCAGCTTGGGGCAGGGCCGGGTTGAAAAACTGTTTTTT
CASSLGQGRVEKLFF
>17|TRBV4-3|-|TRBJ2-7|-
TGCGCCAGCAGCCGGATATGGGGGGGCAGCGGGTCCTACGAGCAGTACTTC
CASSRIWGGSGSYEQYF
>16|TRBV4-2|-|TRBJ2-3|-
TGTGCCAGCAGCCAAGATATAGCCCGCAGGGCGGATACGCAGTATTTT
CASSQDIARRADTQYF
>14|TRBV7-9|-|TRBJ1-1|-
TGTGCCAGCAGCGCGGCGAGAATTAACACTGAAGCTTTCTTT
CASSAARINTEAFF
>16|TRBV6-2/TRBV6-3|TRBD1|TRBJ1-2|-
TGTGCCAGCAGTTTGAGGACAGGAGGAGAGTTACGAGGCTACACCTTC
CASSLRTGGELRGYTF
>16|TRBV27|-|TRBJ2-3|-
TGTGCCAGCAGTTCCGTCGGGTCTCCGGTGACAGATACGCAGTATTTT
CASSSVGSPVTDTQYF
>17|TRBV12-2|-|TRBJ2-1|once
TGTGCAAGTCGCCTAGTTGCCGACAGGGGACCCTACAATGAGCAGTTCTTC
CASRLVADRGPYNEQFF
>16|TRBV4-1|TRBD2|TRBJ2-3|-
TGCGCCAGCAGCCAACTCCAGGGAGGGGGCACAGATACGCAGTATTTT
CASSQLQGGGTDTQYF
>15|TRBV5-6|-|TRBJ1-5|-
TGTGCCAGCAGCTTGACGGCGGGAGTGAATCAGCCCCAGCATTTT
CASSLTAGVNQPQHF
>15|TRBV7-9|TRBD2|TRBJ2-5|-
TGTGCCAGCAGCTTAGTGACTAGCGGGGCAGAGACCCAGTACTTC
CASSLVTSGAETQYF
>16|TRBV28|-|TRBJ1-1|-
TGTGCCAGCAGTTTCCTTGGGGGGGCGAGGTACACTGAAGCTTTCTTT
CASSFLGGARYTEAFF
>13|TRBV18|-|TRBJ1-1|-
TGTGCCAGCTCACCATCTGAGGGGGCTGAAGCTTTCTTT
CASSPSEGAEAFF
>13|TRBV29-1|TRBD1|TRBJ1-2|-
TGCAGCGCTGGACGGGGCCAGGGGGATGGCTACACCTTC
CSAGRGQGDGYTF
>16|TRBV19|-|TRBJ1-5|-
TGTGCCAGTAGGGGATTAGTCGACAGTAGCAATCAGCCCCAGCATTTT
CASRGLVDSSNQPQHF
>15|TRBV11-2|TRBD1|TRBJ1-4|-
TGTGCCAGCAGCCTCAGGGGGGCAACTAATGAAAAACTGTTTTTT
CASSLRGATNEKLFF
>12|TRBV29-1|-|TRBJ1-1|-
TGCAGCGTTGAGCGGGGGGGACTCGAAGCTTTCTTT
CSVERGGLEAFF
>16|TRBV5-4|TRBD2|TRBJ2-1|-
TGTGCCAGCAGCTTGGGCGGGAGTAGAGGGGCCGATGAGCAGTTCTTC
CASSLGGSRGADEQFF
>13|TRBV5-1|-|TRBJ2-7|-
TGCGCCAGCAGCTGGACTGGAACCTACGAGCAGTACTTC
CASSWTGTYEQYF
>15|TRBV11-2|-|TRBJ1-3|-
TGTGCCAGCAGTTCTGTCAGGGACTCTGGAAACACCATATATTTT
CASSSVRDSGNTIYF
>14|TRBV19|-|TRBJ2-1|-
TGTGCCAGTAGTATAGATCAGGGGACTAAGGAGCAGTTCTTC
CASSIDQGTKEQFF
>14|TRBV3-1/TRBV3-2|-|TRBJ1-5|-
TGTGCCAGCAGCCCTAGCGCAGGGCTAAGGCCCCAGCATTTT
CASSPSAGLRPQHF
>15|TRBV5-1|TRBD1|TRBJ2-7|-
TGCGCCAGCAGACATAGTGGGACAGGGAGGTACGAGCAGTACTTC
CASRHSGTGRYEQYF
>16|TRBV5-4|-|TRBJ2-3|-
TGTGCCAGCAGCTTGGGGACTTCTTTTAGCACAGATACGCAGTATTTT
CASSLGTSFSTDTQYF
>14|TRBV6-2/TRBV6-3|TRBD1|TRBJ1-1|-
TGTGCCAGCAGTTACCGGGGGACAGCGACAGAAGCTTTCTTT
CASSYRGTATEAFF
>17|TRBV4-2|TRBD2|TRBJ2-7|-
TGTGCCAGCAGCCAAGCTAGCGGGGGAACTTCTAACTACGAGCAGTACTTC
CASSQASGGTSNYEQYF
>13|TRBV4-2|-|TRBJ1-5|-
TGTGCCAGCAGCCAAGATACGCGTCAGCCCCAGCATTTT
CASSQDTRQPQHF
>13|TRBV28|-|TRBJ2-5|few
TGTGCCAGCCTAACTCTAGGAAGAGAGACCCAGTACTTC
CASLTLGRETQYF
>13|TRBV18|-|TRBJ1-1|-
TGTGCCAGCTCCCCGGGGATGAACACTGAAGCTTTCTTT
CASSPGMNTEAFF